The text below deals with one T cell receptor beta chain. Its specificity is not known. The sample comes from a study of cytomegalovirus exposure and HLA in healthy donors. General study findings and limits: Most of the CMV-associated TCR beta chains (in a later analysis) appeared to be HLA-restricted. A later analysis reportedly found that, within productive TCRs, an Asian-associated ancestry cluster had fewer N-insertions than the mean observed across the roughly 700 donors.

Researchers ran the PCR with 60 Vbeta and 13 Jbeta primers. In the original processing: In a later analysis, of about 80 million unique beta chains, around 9.9 million appeared in at least two donors. Sequencing used immunoSEQ multiplex PCR; TCRdb keeps in-frame clones, though not all of them. The D gene and trimming were derived from the DNA, and the V and J assignments and clone size from that table. This repertoire shows 130,000 to 150,000 clones, over 75% found once; its top ten account for about 5.6%. Between the trimmed V and J ends, which lost 4 bases and 3 bases, there was a span of 8 bases. CDR1 is MNHEY and CDR2 is SMNVEV in the germline V gene (reference sequence). This CDR3 spans 13 amino acids.

Sequencing was carried out using PBMCs. The J gene is TRBJ2-3, the V gene TRBV27; D gene ambiguous. This receptor was identified in a man aged 25-45 years in good health and CMV-seropositive. DNA of the CDR3: TGTGCCAGCAGTTATTTCGGGACAGATACGCAGTATTTT. It specifies CASSYFGTDTQYF.